Listed below are T cell receptor beta chains from one sample, sequenced in a study of shared clonotypes between healthy human individuals. Using immunoSEQ multiplex PCR, the repertoire was profiled, and TCRdb retains in-frame clones only, with some absent. The data contain some 2 million clones, about 95% of them singletons. The sample was naive CD4+ T cells sorted from blood. These TCRs come from a man younger than 35 in good health. CDR3s include the opening cysteine and the closing phenylalanine or tryptophan. Fields, in order: J gene, CDR3 length, V gene, clone size, D gene, CDR3 protein, CDR3 DNA. D genes are given only for firm matches. The size of a clone is reported for some rows only, either as once, few or many, or as a class for expanded clones.

TRBJ2-7	17	TRBV28	-	TRBD1	CASSYGTGGSSGYEQYF	TGTGCCAGCAGTTACGGGACAGGGGGCTCTTCGGGATACGAGCAGTACTTC
TRBJ2-5	14	TRBV5-1	-	TRBD2	CASMTSGERGTQYF	TGCGCCAGCATGACTAGCGGGGAAAGGGGGACCCAGTACTTC
TRBJ2-7	14	TRBV30	-	TRBD1	CAWRIAGQGYEQYF	TGTGCCTGGAGAATAGCGGGACAGGGGTACGAGCAGTACTTC
TRBJ2-5	13	TRBV18	-	TRBD2	CASSRGEEETQYF	TGTGCCAGCTCCCGGGGGGAGGAAGAGACCCAGTACTTC
TRBJ2-1	15	TRBV28	-	TRBD2	CASSLSLAGGTEQFF	TGTGCCAGCAGTTTATCGCTAGCGGGAGGCACCGAGCAGTTCTTC
TRBJ1-5	15	TRBV4-1	-	TRBD1	CASSQLDRVNQPQHF	TGCGCCAGCAGCCAACTGGACAGGGTCAATCAGCCCCAGCATTTT
TRBJ1-5	13	TRBV7-2	-	-	CASGGGAEQPQHF	TGTGCCAGCGGGGGAGGGGCGGAGCAGCCCCAGCATTTT
TRBJ1-3	15	TRBV28	-	-	CASSLDTLSGNTIYF	TGTGCCAGCAGTTTGGACACGCTCTCTGGAAACACCATATATTTT
TRBJ1-3	18	TRBV18	-	TRBD1	CASSPLGQGLNAGNTIYF	TGTGCCAGCTCACCTCTGGGACAGGGTTTAAACGCTGGAAACACCATATATTTT
TRBJ2-5	19	TRBV7-3	-	-	CASSSIPSSAGPRQETQYF	TGTGCCAGCAGTTCGATACCCTCGTCGGCAGGGCCAAGGCAAGAGACCCAGTACTTC
TRBJ2-7	13	TRBV27	once	-	CASRPGGTNEQYF	TGTGCCAGCAGGCCTGGGGGTACCAACGAGCAGTACTTC
TRBJ2-1	14	TRBV9	-	TRBD2	CASSPGGAYNEQFF	TGTGCCAGCAGCCCCGGGGGGGCCTACAATGAGCAGTTCTTC
TRBJ1-1	9	TRBV6-1	-	-	CASSEAPSF	TGTGCCAGCAGTGAAGCGCCATCCTTT
TRBJ1-5	13	TRBV6-5	-	-	CASSYRVNQPQHF	TGTGCCAGCAGTTACCGGGTTAACCAGCCCCAGCATTTT
TRBJ1-2	14	TRBV5-1	-	-	CASSLETPTYGYTF	TGCGCCAGCAGCTTGGAGACCCCCACTTATGGCTACACCTTC